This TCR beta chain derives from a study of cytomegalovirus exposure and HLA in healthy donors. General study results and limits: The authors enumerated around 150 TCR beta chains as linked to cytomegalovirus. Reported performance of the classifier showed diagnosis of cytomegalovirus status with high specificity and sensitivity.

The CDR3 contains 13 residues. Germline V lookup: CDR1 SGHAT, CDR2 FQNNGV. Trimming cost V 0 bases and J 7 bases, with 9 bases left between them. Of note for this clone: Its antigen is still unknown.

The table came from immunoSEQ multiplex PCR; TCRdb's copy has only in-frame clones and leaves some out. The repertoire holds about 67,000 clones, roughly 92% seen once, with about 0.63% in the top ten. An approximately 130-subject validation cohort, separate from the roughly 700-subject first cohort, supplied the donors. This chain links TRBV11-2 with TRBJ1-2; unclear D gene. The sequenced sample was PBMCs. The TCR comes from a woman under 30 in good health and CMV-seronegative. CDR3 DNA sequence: TGTGCCAGCAGCTTAGAGGACTGGCGTGGCTACACCTTC. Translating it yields CASSLEDWRGYTF.